The 28 T cell receptor beta chains below were found in one sample sequenced in a study of blood T cell repertoires in COVID-19. Produced via immunoSEQ multiplex PCR; TCRdb's table is partial and in-frame only. This table holds 100,000 to 130,000 clones, 80% found once. Sequencing was done on a sample of peripheral blood. These receptors originate from a man aged 70-80 years with acute or convalescent COVID-19.

J is TRBJ2-5 and V is TRBV15; a possible D gene is TRBD1 (6 bases). CDR1 and CDR2 (germline): LNHNV, YYDKDF (reference sequence). The CDR3 has 12 amino acids. Trimming removed 5 bases from V and 4 bases from J, with 8 bases in between. The chain's CDR3 is CATSRRGETQYF. The CDR3 DNA reads as TGTGCCACCAGCCGCAGGGGAGAGACCCAGTACTTC. The entire variable domain, with the rest obtained from reference TRBV15 and TRBJ2-5, is as follows: DAMVIQNPRYQVTQFGKPVTLSCSQTLNHNVMYWYQQKSSQAPKLLFHYYDKDFNNEADTPDNFQSRRPNTSFCFLDIRSPGLGDTAMYLCATSRRGETQYFGPGTRLLVL.

There are a few counts of this clone. The chain is built from TRBV9 and TRBJ2-2; D is ambiguous. Germline CDR1 is SGDLS and CDR2 is YYNGEE. V was shortened by 4 bases and J by 0 bases, with 7 bases between the two germline ends. The CDR3 is made up of 14 amino acids. The CDR3 DNA follows: TGTGCCAGCAGCCCCACACCGAACACCGGGGAGCTGTTTTTT. Protein product: CASSPTPNTGELFF.

J is TRBJ2-7 and V is TRBV13; possibly TRBD1 for D (6 bases). The ends were cut back, 1 base at V and 0 bases at J, with 10 bases in the middle. Germline loops: CDR1 PRHDT, CDR2 FYEKMQ (reference sequence). CDR3 length: 15 amino acids. The CDR3 DNA is TGTGCCAGCAGCTTAGTAAGGACAGCCTCCTACGAGCAGTACTTC. It codes for CASSLVRTASYEQYF.

The chain joins TRBV2 to TRBJ1-1, with D possibly being TRBD1 (5 bases). This CDR3 comprises 15 residues. Trimming stripped 4 bases from V and 1 base from J, with 13 bases between. Per the germline V gene, CDR1 is SNHLY and CDR2 is FYNNEI. Here the CDR3 DNA reads TGTGCCAGCAGTGGGAGGGGTTTGGCGAACACTGAAGCTTTCTTT. Its translation is CASSGRGLANTEAFF. The full variable domain, rest sourced from reference TRBV2 and TRBJ1-1, is EPEVTQTPSHQVTQMGQEVILRCVPISNHLYFYWYRQILGQKVEFLVSFYNNEISEKSEIFDDQFSVERPDGSNFTLKIRSTKLEDSAMYFCASSGRGLANTEAFFGQGTRLTVV.

This chain joins TRBV7-9 and TRBJ1-1; D may be TRBD1 (6 bases). CDR1 and CDR2 (germline): SEHNR, FQNEAQ (reference sequence). The V end lost 5 bases, the J end lost 5 bases, and 15 bases lay between the germline ends. The CDR3 has 14 amino acids. CDR3 DNA: TGTGCCAGCAGCCGTACAGGGTTGGGAACTGAAGCTTTCTTT. Amino acids: CASSRTGLGTEAFF.

The chain couples TRBV5-8 to TRBJ2-5; 10 positions agree with TRBD1. V lost 4 bases and J lost 4; bases outside the gene matches: 4. The CDR3 totals 14 residues. Germline CDR1 and CDR2: SGHTS and YDEGEE. DNA of the CDR3: TGTGCCAGCAGCGGAGGGACAGGGGTAGAGACCCAGTACTTC. Translating gives CASSGGTGVETQYF. Full variable domain (outside the CDR3, taken from reference TRBV5-8 and TRBJ2-5): EAGVTQSPTHLIKTRGQQATLRCSPISGHTSVYWYQQALGLGLQFLLWYDEGEERNRGNFPPRFSGRQFPNYSSELNVNALELEDSALYLCASSGGTGVETQYFGPGTRLLVL.

The chain links TRBV3-1 (or the pseudogene TRBV3-2) to TRBJ2-3; no definite D call. The CDR3 has 14 residues. V gave up 0 bases and J gave up 2 bases, with 6 bases separating them. Germline V CDR1 and CDR2: LGHDT, YNNKEL (reference sequence). The CDR3 loop reads CASSQDLPTDTQYF. The DNA of the CDR3 is TGTGCCAGCAGCCAAGATCTTCCCACAGATACGCAGTATTTT.

The chain couples TRBV18 to TRBJ1-5; 10 nucleotides line up with TRBD1. With 5 bases clipped from V and 6 bases from J, the junction kept 7 bases outside the gene matches. From germline, CDR1 is KGHSH and CDR2 LQKENI. The CDR3 runs to 15 residues. The CDR3: CASSSGQGEGQPQHF. CDR3 nucleotides: TGTGCCAGCTCATCAGGACAGGGGGAAGGTCAGCCCCAGCATTTT.

The chain has TRBV2 and TRBJ1-2; TRBD1 matches 7 bases. Trimming removed 6 bases from V and 4 bases from J; junction bases left unmatched: 8. Germline V gene lookup returns CDR1 SNHLY and CDR2 FYNNEI. The CDR3 consists of 14 residues. This CDR3 reads CASSRGGQFYGYTF. The CDR3 DNA is TGTGCCAGCAGCCGAGGGGGACAGTTCTATGGCTACACCTTC.

This clone was found a few times. The chain has TRBV29-1 and TRBJ1-2, with 12 bases fitting TRBD1. The CDR3 extends over 15 amino acids. CDR1 and CDR2 from the germline V gene are SQVTM and ANQGSEA. V lost 3 bases, J lost 4 bases, and 6 bases stayed unmatched. In DNA, the CDR3 is TGCAGCGTTGATCTGCAGGGACAGGGGGCCTATGGCTACACCTTC. Its translation is CSVDLQGQGAYGYTF.

The chain combines TRBV6-2 or TRBV6-3 with TRBJ2-1, with TRBD1 matching 7 bases. The length of the CDR3 is 14 residues. The V segment lost 2 bases and the J segment 6 bases; nucleotides outside the gene matches: 4. From germline, CDR1 is MNHEY and CDR2 SVGEGT. Here the CDR3 reads CASSYDRVVNEQFF. The DNA of the CDR3 is TGTGCCAGCAGTTACGACAGGGTCGTCAATGAGCAGTTCTTC.

The genes are TRBV14 and TRBJ1-2; D gene uncertain. Trimming took off 3 bases at V and 7 bases at J, with 12 bases between the two ends. This CDR3 contains 13 residues. In germline, CDR1 is SGHDN, CDR2 FVKESK. For the CDR3, the DNA is TGTGCCAGCAGCCATTGGGCGGGATCTGGCTACACCTTC. Translated, it gives CASSHWAGSGYTF.

The chain carries TRBV3-1 (or the pseudogene TRBV3-2) and TRBJ1-2; D call uncertain. The CDR3 has 14 amino acids. Trimming removed 3 bases from V and 6 bases from J, with 14 bases in between. Per the germline V gene, CDR1 is LGHDT and CDR2 is YNNKEL (reference sequence). For the CDR3, the DNA is TGTGCCAGCAGCCATTCGGCTGGGCTCCATGGCTACACCTTC. Protein sequence: CASSHSAGLHGYTF.

The V and J genes are TRBV7-8 and TRBJ2-1; TRBD2 matches at 8 bases. Germline CDR1 and CDR2: SGHVS and FQNEAQ. J gave up 4 bases and V 3 bases, and 14 bases lay outside the gene matches. The CDR3 runs to 18 residues. In DNA, the CDR3 is TGTGCCAGCAGCTTCCCCCGTGTCGCGGGGGGCCTGTACAATGAGCAGTTCTTC. Translated: CASSFPRVAGGLYNEQFF.

This clone has just a few counts. This chain connects TRBV7-2 to TRBJ1-2, with D unresolved. The CDR3 spans 13 residues. CDR1 SGHTA and CDR2 FQGNSA come from the germline V gene. The ends were cut back, 1 base at V and 4 bases at J, with 7 bases in the middle. CDR3 sequence: CASSLGWAYGYTF. The CDR3 DNA reads as TGTGCCAGCAGCTTAGGCTGGGCCTATGGCTACACCTTC.

The chain links TRBV19 to TRBJ1-4, with a possible D match to TRBD1 (6 bases). V lost 1 base to trimming and J lost 0 bases, with 12 bases between them. This CDR3 has 17 amino acids. Germline values: CDR1 LNHDA, CDR2 SQIVND (reference sequence). Here the CDR3 reads CASSIGGQLATNEKLFF. The CDR3 bases are TGTGCCAGTAGTATAGGTGGACAGCTTGCAACTAATGAAAAACTGTTTTTT.

The V gene is TRBV20-1, the J gene TRBJ1-4, with unresolved D. The CDR3 is 13 amino acids. CDR1 is DFQATT and CDR2 is SNEGSKA in the germline V gene (reference sequence). Trimming took 3 bases from V and 6 from J, leaving 11 bases between them. The CDR3 DNA reads TGCAGTGCTAGTAGCGGGAACGATGAAAAACTGTTTTTT. The encoded protein is CSASSGNDEKLFF.

This chain joins TRBV23-1 and TRBJ2-2; 14 bases fit TRBD2. TRBV23-1 is an ORF, and what it does is uncertain. The V segment lost 6 bases and the J segment 4 bases; nucleotides outside the gene matches: 1. The CDR3 extends over 15 amino acids. The CDR3 DNA sequence: TGCGCCAGCAGGACTAGCGGGGGGGCCACCGGGGAGCTGTTTTTT. This encodes CASRTSGGATGELFF.

This chain connects TRBV5-1 to TRBJ2-5, with D perhaps matching TRBD1 (6 bases). The V end was cut by 3 bases, the J end by 3 bases, with 15 bases between. CDR3 length: 15 residues. CDR1 and CDR2 from the germline V gene are SGHRS and YFSETQ. CDR3 DNA: TGCGCCAGCAGCTCTTCCTACAGGGAAGAAGAGACCCAGTACTTC. It is translated as CASSSSYREEETQYF.

This chain links TRBV5-8 with TRBJ1-1; 7 bases are a match to TRBD1. This CDR3 contains 15 residues. The trim removed 4 bases at V and 1 base at J, leaving 7 bases unmatched. Germline CDR1 SGHTS, CDR2 YDEGEE. CDR3 in DNA: TGTGCCAGCAGCCGCCCGACAGGGACGAACACTGAAGCTTTCTTT. This sequence encodes CASSRPTGTNTEAFF. Complete variable domain (other parts from reference TRBV5-8 and TRBJ1-1): EAGVTQSPTHLIKTRGQQATLRCSPISGHTSVYWYQQALGLGLQFLLWYDEGEERNRGNFPPRFSGRQFPNYSSELNVNALELEDSALYLCASSRPTGTNTEAFFGQGTRLTVV.

V usage is TRBV28 and J usage is TRBJ1-2, with unresolved D. This CDR3 is built from 16 residues. Per germline, CDR1 MDHEN and CDR2 SYDVKM. The ends were cut back, 10 bases at V and 4 bases at J, with 25 bases in the middle. The CDR3 region has the DNA TGTGCCATCAAGGGAGGCAGTCGGGATTCCGGCTATGGCTACACCTTC. Amino acid sequence: CAIKGGSRDSGYGYTF.

This chain links TRBV6-1 with TRBJ1-4; 8 nucleotides agree with TRBD1. The CDR3 is made up of 14 amino acids. V was pared by 0 bases and J by 8 bases, with 2 bases of the junction left unmatched. In germline, CDR1 is MNHNS, CDR2 SASEGT. CDR3 protein: CASSEAGDREKLFF. CDR3 nucleotides: TGTGCCAGCAGTGAAGCTGGGGACAGGGAAAAACTGTTTTTT.

The rearrangement uses TRBV3-1 (or the pseudogene TRBV3-2) and TRBJ2-4; TRBD1 matches at 7 bases. The trim removed 4 bases at V and 7 bases at J, leaving 7 bases unmatched. The CDR3 contains 14 residues. The V gene's germline CDR1 is LGHDT and CDR2 YNNKEL (reference sequence). CDR3 coding DNA: TGTGCCAGCAGCCCAGAAGGGGGCAGTAACATTCAGTACTTC. It specifies CASSPEGGSNIQYF.

This chain links TRBV2 with TRBJ1-3, with unresolved D. This CDR3 is built from 13 residues. Germline V gene lookup returns CDR1 SNHLY and CDR2 FYNNEI. V lost 4 bases to trimming and J lost 0 bases, with 4 bases between them. The CDR3: CASSVGSGNTIYF. The CDR3 DNA sequence: TGTGCCAGCAGTGTCGGCTCTGGAAACACCATATATTTT.

This clone has only a few counts. The V and J genes are TRBV6-2 or TRBV6-3 and TRBJ1-5; TRBD1 matches at 7 bases. The CDR3 covers 13 residues. With V trimmed by 4 bases and J by 11 bases, 8 bases remained unmatched. Germline CDR1 reads MNHEY; CDR2 reads SVGEGT. In DNA, the CDR3 is TGTGCCAGCAGTTTTACGACAGGGTTTTCCCAGCATTTT. Amino acid sequence: CASSFTTGFSQHF.

This clone appeared a few times. This chain joins TRBV9 and TRBJ1-2; no clear D. Germline CDR1 is SGDLS and CDR2 is YYNGEE. Between the trimmed V and J ends, which lost 2 bases and 8 bases, there was a span of 16 bases. This CDR3 has 14 residues. DNA of the CDR3: TGTGCCAGCAGCGTTAGCGACATGGGCGGCGGCTACACCTTC. Its protein is CASSVSDMGGGYTF.

This clone was seen a single time. The rearrangement joins TRBV7-2 to TRBJ1-2, with D possibly matching TRBD1 (6 bases). The V and J ends lost 0 bases and 5 bases respectively, with 13 bases between them. This CDR3 is 15 amino acids long. Germline CDR1 is SGHTA and CDR2 is FQGNSA. CDR3 DNA: TGTGCCAGCAGCTTAGCGGGGGGGCAAGGATATGGCTACACCTTC. Protein: CASSLAGGQGYGYTF.

V gene TRBV3-1 (or the pseudogene TRBV3-2) combines with J gene TRBJ1-6; D ambiguous. Germline loops: CDR1 LGHDT, CDR2 YNNKEL (reference sequence). The CDR3 sequence is 14 residues long. V gave up 4 bases and J gave up 10 bases, with 14 bases separating them. The CDR3 nucleotides are TGTGCCAGCAGCCTCCTGACACCGCCCTCACCCCTCCACTTT. Its translation is CASSLLTPPSPLHF.